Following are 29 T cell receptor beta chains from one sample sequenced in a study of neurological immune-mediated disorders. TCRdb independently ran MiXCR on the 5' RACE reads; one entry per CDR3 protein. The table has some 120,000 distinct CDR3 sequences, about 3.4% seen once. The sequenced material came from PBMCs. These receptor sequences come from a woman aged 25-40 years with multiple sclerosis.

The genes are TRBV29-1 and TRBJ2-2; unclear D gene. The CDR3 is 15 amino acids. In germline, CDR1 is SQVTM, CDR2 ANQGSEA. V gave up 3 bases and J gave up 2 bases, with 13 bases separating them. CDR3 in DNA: TGCAGCGTTGATGTCTTAGGCGATAACACCGGGGAGCTGTTTTTT. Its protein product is CSVDVLGDNTGELFF.

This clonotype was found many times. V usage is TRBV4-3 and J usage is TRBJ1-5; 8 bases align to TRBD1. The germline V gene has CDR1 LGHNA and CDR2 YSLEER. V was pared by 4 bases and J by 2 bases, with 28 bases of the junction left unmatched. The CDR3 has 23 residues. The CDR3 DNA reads TGCGCCAGCAGCCCCCATACCGCCTTGACAGGGGCTGTGGGCCTGGTGGGCAATCAGCCCCAGCATTTT. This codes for CASSPHTALTGAVGLVGNQPQHF.

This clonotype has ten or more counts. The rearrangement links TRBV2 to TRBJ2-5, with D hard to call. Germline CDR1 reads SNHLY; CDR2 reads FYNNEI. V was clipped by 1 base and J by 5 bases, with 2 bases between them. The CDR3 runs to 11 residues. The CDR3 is CASSEGETQYF. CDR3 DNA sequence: TGTGCCAGCAGTGAAGGGGAGACCCAGTACTTC.

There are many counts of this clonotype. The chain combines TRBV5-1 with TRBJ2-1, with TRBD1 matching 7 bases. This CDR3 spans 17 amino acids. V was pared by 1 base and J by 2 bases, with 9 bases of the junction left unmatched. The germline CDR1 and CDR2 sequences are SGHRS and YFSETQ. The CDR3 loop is CASSLLLSGTAYNEQFF. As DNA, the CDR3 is TGCGCCAGCAGCTTGCTCCTATCCGGGACAGCCTACAATGAGCAGTTCTTC.

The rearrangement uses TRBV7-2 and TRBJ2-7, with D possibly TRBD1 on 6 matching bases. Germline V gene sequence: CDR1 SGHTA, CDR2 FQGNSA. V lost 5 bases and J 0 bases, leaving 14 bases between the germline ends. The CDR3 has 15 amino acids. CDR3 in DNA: TGTGCCAGCAGCCAAGGGGGACCCGCCTCCTACGAGCAGTACTTC. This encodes CASSQGGPASYEQYF.

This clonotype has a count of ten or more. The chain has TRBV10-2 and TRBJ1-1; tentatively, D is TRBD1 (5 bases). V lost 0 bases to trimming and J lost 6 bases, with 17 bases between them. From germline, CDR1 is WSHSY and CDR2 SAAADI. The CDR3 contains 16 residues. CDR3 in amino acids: CASSESGGIRGAEAFF. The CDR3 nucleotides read TGCGCCAGCAGTGAGTCGGGGGGGATACGAGGCGCTGAAGCTTTCTTT.

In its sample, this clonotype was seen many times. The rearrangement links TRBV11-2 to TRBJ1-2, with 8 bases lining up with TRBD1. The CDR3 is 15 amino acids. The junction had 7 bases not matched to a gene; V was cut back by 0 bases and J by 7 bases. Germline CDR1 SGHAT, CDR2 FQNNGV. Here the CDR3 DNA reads TGTGCCAGCAGCTTAGATCGCAGCCAGGGGGCTGGCTACACCTTC. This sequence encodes CASSLDRSQGAGYTF.

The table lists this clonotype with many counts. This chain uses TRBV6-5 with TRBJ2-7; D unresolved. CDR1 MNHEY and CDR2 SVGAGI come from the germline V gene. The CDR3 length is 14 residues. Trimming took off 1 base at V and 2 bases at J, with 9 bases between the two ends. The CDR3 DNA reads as TGTGCCAGCAGTTACTTCGGCAGGACCTACGAGCAGTACTTC. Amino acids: CASSYFGRTYEQYF.

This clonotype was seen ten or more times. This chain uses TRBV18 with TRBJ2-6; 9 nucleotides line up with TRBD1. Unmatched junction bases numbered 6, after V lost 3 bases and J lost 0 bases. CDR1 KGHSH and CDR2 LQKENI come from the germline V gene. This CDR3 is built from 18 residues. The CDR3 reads CASSPPTGGNSGANVLTF. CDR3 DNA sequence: TGTGCCAGCTCACCTCCGACAGGGGGAAACTCTGGGGCCAACGTCCTGACTTTC.

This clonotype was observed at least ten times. The CDR3 sequence is CASSPGGSLETQYF. CDR3 in DNA: TGTGCCAGCAGCCCAGGGGGTAGCTTAGAGACCCAGTACTTC. This chain uses TRBV12-3 or TRBV12-4 with TRBJ2-5, with 7 positions matching TRBD1. This CDR3 spans 14 amino acids. Losses at the gene ends were 6 bases for V and 4 bases for J; bases not matched to a gene: 8.

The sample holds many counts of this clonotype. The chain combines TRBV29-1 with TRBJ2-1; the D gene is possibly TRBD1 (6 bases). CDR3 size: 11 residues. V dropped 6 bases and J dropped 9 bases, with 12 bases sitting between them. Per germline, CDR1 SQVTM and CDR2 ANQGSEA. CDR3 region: CSVDTGLEQFF. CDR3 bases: TGCAGCGTGGATACAGGGCTTGAGCAGTTCTTC.

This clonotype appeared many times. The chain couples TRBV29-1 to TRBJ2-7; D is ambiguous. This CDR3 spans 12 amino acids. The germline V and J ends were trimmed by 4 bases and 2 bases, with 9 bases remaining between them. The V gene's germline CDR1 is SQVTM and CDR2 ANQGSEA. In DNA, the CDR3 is TGCAGCGTTGTGGCAGAAGCCTACGAGCAGTACTTC. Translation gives CSVVAEAYEQYF.

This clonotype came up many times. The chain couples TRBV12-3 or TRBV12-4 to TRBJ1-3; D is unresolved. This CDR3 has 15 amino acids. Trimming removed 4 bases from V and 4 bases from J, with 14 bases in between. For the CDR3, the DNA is TGTGCCAGCAGTTCCGGGCCCCGGTGGGGAAACACCATATATTTT. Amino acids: CASSSGPRWGNTIYF.

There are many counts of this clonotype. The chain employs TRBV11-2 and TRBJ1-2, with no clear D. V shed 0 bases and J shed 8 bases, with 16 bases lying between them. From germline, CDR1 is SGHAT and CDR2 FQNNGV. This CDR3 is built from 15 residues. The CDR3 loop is CASSLDLLEPAGYTF. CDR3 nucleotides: TGTGCCAGCAGCTTAGATCTGCTGGAGCCTGCAGGCTACACCTTC.

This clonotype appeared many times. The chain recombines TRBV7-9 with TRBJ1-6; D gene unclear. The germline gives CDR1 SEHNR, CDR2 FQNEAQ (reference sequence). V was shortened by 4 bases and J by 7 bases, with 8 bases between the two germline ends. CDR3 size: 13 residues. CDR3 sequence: CASSSIANSPLHF. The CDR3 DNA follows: TGTGCCAGCAGCTCCATTGCGAATTCACCCCTCCACTTT.

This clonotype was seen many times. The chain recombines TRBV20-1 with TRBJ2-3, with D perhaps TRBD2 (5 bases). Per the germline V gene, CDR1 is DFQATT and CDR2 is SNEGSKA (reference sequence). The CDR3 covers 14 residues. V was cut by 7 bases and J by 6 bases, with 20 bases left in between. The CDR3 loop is CSVARANRGDTQYF. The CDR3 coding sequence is TGCAGTGTTGCCCGGGCCAACCGAGGGGATACGCAGTATTTT.

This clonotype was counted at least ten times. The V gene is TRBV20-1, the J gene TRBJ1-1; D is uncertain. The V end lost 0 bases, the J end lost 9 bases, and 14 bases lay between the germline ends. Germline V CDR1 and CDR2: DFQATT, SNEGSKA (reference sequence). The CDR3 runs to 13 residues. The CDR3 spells CSARDSGQAQAFF. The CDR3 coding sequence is TGCAGTGCTAGAGATTCCGGCCAGGCTCAAGCTTTCTTT.

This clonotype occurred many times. CDR3 region: CASSLVLAGDEQFF. The CDR3 DNA is TGTGCCAGCAGCCTCGTCCTAGCGGGAGATGAGCAGTTCTTC. V and J are TRBV7-2 and TRBJ2-1; TRBD2 matches 10 bases. This CDR3 comprises 14 residues. CDR1 SGHTA and CDR2 FQGNSA come from the germline V gene. V shed 5 bases and J 8 bases; nucleotides not matched to a gene: 6.

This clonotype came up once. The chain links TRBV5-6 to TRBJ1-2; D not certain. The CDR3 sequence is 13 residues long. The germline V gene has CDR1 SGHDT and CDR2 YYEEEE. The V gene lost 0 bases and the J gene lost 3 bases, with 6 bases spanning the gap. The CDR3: CASSLEPDYGYTF. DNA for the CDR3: TGTGCCAGCAGCTTGGAGCCAGACTATGGCTACACCTTC.

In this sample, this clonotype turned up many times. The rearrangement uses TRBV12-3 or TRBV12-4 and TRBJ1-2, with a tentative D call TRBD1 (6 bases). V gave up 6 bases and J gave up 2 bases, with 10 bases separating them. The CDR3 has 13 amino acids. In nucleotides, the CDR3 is TGTGCCAGCAGCACCGGGACAAACTATGGCTACACCTTC. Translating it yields CASSTGTNYGYTF.

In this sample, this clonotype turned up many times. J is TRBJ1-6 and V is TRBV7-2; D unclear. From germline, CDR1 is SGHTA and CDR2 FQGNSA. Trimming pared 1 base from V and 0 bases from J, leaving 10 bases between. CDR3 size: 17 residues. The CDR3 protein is CASSLVGGGSYNSPLHF. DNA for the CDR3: TGTGCCAGCAGCTTAGTCGGTGGAGGCTCCTATAATTCACCCCTCCACTTT.

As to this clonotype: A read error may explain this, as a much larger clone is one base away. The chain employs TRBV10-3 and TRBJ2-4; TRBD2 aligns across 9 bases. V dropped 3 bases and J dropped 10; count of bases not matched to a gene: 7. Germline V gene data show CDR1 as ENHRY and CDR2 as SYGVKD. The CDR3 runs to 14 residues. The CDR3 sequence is CAISEAGGREIQYF. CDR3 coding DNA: TGTGCCATCAGTGAAGCGGGGGGAAGGGAAATTCAGTACTTC.

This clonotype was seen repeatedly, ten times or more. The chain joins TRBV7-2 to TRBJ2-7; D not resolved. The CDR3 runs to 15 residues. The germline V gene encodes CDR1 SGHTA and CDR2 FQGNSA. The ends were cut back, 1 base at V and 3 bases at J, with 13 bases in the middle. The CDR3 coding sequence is TGTGCCAGCAGCTTAGACCTAGGAGCTTTCTACGAGCAGTACTTC. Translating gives CASSLDLGAFYEQYF.

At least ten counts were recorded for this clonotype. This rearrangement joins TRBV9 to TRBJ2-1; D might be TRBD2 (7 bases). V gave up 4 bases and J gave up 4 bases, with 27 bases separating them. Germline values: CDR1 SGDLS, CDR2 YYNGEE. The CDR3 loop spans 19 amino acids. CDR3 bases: TGTGCCAGCAGCTCCCCTTGGGGCGGGGGCGCCTCATTTTACAATGAGCAGTTCTTC. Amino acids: CASSSPWGGGASFYNEQFF.

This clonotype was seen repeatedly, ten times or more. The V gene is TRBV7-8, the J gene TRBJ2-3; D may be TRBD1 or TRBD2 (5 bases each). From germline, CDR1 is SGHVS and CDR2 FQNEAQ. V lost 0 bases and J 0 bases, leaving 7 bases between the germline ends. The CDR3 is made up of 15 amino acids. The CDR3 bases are TGTGCCAGCAGCTTAGCGGGGGAGAGCACAGATACGCAGTATTTT. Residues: CASSLAGESTDTQYF.

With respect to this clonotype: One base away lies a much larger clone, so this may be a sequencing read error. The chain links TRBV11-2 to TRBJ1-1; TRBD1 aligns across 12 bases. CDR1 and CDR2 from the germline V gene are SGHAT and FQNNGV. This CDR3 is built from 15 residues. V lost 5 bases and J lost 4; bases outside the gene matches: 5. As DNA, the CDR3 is TGTGCCAGCAGCAAAGGGGACAGGGGGCGCACTGAAGCTTTCTTT. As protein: CASSKGDRGRTEAFF.

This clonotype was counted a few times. The CDR3: CASSSPSPQETQYF. CDR3 nucleotides: TGCGCCAGCAGCTCCCCCAGTCCTCAAGAGACCCAGTACTTC. This chain joins TRBV5-1 and TRBJ2-5; no clear D. Germline V CDR1 and CDR2: SGHRS, YFSETQ. V lost 3 bases to trimming and J lost 2 bases, with 11 bases between them. CDR3 length: 14 amino acids. The whole variable domain, remainder taken from reference TRBV5-1 and TRBJ2-5, is KAGVTQTPRYLIKTRGQQVTLSCSPISGHRSVSWYQQTPGQGLQFLFEYFSETQRNKGNFPGRFSGRQFSNSRSEMNVSTLELGDSALYLCASSSPSPQETQYFGPGTRLLVL.

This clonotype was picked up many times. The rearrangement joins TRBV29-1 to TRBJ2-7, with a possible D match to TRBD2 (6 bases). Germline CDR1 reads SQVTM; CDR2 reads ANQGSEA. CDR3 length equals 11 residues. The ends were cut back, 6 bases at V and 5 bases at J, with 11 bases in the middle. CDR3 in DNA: TGCAGCGTCAACTGGGGGGACGAGCAGTACTTC. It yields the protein CSVNWGDEQYF.

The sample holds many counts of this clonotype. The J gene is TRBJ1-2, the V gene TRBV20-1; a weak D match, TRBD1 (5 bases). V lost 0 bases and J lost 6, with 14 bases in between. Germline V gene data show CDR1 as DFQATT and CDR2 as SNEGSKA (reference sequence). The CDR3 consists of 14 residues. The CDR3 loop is CSARDPGVADGYTF. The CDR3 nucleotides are TGCAGTGCTAGAGACCCGGGGGTTGCTGATGGCTACACCTTC.